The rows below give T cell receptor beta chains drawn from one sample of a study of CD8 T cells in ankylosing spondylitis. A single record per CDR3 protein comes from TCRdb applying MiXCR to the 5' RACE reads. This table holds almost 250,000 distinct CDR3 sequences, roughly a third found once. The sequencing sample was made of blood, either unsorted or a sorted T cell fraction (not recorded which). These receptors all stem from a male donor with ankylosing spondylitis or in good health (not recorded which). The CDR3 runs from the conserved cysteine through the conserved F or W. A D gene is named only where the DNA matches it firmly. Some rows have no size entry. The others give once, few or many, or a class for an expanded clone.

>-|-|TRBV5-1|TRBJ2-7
CASRQVAYEQYF
TGCGCCAGCCGACAGGTCGCCTACGAGCAGTACTTC
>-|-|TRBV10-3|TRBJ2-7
CAIKDGADYEQYF
TGTGCCATCAAAGACGGGGCAGACTACGAGCAGTACTTC
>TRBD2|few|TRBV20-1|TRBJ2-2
CSASGGENTGELFF
TGCAGTGCTAGCGGGGGGGAGAACACCGGGGAGCTGTTTTTT
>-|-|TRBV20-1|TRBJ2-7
CSAPRRGGIYEQYF
TGCAGTGCTCCCCGACGAGGGGGGATCTACGAGCAGTACTTC
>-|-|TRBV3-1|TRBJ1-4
CASSEGEKLFF
TGTGCCAGCAGCGAAGGTGAAAAACTGTTTTTT
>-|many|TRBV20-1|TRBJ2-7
CSASLTGRFGEQYF
TGCAGTGCTTCGCTCACTGGGCGGTTCGGGGAGCAGTACTTC
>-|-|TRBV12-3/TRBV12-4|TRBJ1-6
CASSLVSQLSNSPLHF
TGTGCCAGCAGTTTAGTCTCTCAGCTTTCAAATTCACCCCTCCACTTT
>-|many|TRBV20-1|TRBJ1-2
CSARTDYGYTF
TGCAGTGCCCGGACCGATTATGGCTACACCTTC
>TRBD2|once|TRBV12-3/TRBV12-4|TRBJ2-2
CASTLLGGSGELFF
TGTGCCAGCACCCTCCTGGGAGGGTCCGGGGAGCTGTTTTTT
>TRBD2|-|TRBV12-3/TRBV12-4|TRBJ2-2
CASRLAGDTGELFF
TGTGCCAGCAGGCTAGCGGGGGATACCGGGGAGCTGTTTTTT
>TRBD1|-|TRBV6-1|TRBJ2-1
CASRRGQGSYNEQFF
TGTGCCAGCAGAAGGGGACAGGGGTCATACAATGAGCAGTTCTTC
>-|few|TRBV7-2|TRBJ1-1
CASSHHPDTEAFF
TGTGCCAGCAGCCACCATCCCGACACTGAAGCTTTCTTT
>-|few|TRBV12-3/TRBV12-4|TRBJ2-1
CASSLRQTYNEQFF
TGTGCCAGCAGTTTAAGGCAGACCTACAATGAGCAGTTCTTC
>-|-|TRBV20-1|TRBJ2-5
CSPSSETQYF
TGCAGTCCCTCGAGCGAGACCCAGTACTTC
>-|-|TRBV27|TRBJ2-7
CASMELHSPLDEQYF
TGTGCCAGCATGGAGCTGCACAGCCCTTTGGACGAGCAGTACTTC
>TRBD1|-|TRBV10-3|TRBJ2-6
CATSGQGTSGANVLTF
TGTGCCACCTCAGGACAGGGAACATCTGGGGCCAACGTCCTGACTTTC
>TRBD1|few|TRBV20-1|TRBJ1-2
CSVTTGGGGYTF
TGCAGTGTTACGACAGGGGGCGGTGGCTACACCTTC
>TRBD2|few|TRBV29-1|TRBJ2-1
CSVGGALRDEQFF
TGCAGCGTCGGGGGGGCCCTTAGGGATGAGCAGTTCTTC
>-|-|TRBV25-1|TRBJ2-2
CASSEYRRGTGELFF
TGTGCCAGCAGTGAATATCGCAGGGGTACCGGGGAGCTGTTTTTT
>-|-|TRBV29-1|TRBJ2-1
CSVVGHVESSYNEQFF
TGCAGCGTTGTTGGGCACGTGGAGAGCTCCTACAATGAGCAGTTCTTC
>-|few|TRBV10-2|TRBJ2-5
CASSDSPGQETQYF
TGCGCCAGCAGTGATAGCCCCGGGCAAGAGACCCAGTACTTC
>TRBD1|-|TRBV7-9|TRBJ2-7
CASSSDRDDYEQYF
TGTGCCAGCAGCTCAGACAGGGATGACTACGAGCAGTACTTC
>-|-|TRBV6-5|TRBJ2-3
CASSYSGVDTDTQYF
TGTGCCAGCAGTTACTCAGGGGTTGACACAGATACGCAGTATTTT
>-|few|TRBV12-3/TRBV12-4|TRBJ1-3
CASSPWGAGNTIYF
TGTGCCAGCAGCCCTTGGGGGGCTGGAAACACCATATATTTT
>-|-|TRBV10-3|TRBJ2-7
CAISETPGLRYEQYF
TGTGCCATCAGTGAGACACCGGGACTCCGATACGAGCAGTACTTC
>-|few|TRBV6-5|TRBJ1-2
CATWRNRYGYTF
TGTGCCACGTGGCGGAATCGCTATGGCTACACCTTC
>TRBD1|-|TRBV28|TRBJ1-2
CASTRRGTAIYGYTF
TGTGCCAGCACCCGGCGGGGGACAGCCATCTATGGCTACACCTTC
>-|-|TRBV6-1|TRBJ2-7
CASSPPGPIYEQYF
TGTGCCAGCAGCCCACCGGGACCTATCTACGAGCAGTACTTC
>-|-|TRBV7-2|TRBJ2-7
CASSLLVGGAGEQYF
TGTGCCAGCAGCTTATTAGTTGGGGGCGCTGGCGAGCAGTACTTC
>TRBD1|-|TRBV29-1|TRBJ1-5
CSVGGGQPNQPQHF
TGCAGCGTTGGAGGGGGACAGCCGAATCAGCCCCAGCATTTT
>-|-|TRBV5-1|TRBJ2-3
CASRGSEDTQYF
TGCGCCAGCAGGGGGAGTGAGGATACGCAGTATTTT